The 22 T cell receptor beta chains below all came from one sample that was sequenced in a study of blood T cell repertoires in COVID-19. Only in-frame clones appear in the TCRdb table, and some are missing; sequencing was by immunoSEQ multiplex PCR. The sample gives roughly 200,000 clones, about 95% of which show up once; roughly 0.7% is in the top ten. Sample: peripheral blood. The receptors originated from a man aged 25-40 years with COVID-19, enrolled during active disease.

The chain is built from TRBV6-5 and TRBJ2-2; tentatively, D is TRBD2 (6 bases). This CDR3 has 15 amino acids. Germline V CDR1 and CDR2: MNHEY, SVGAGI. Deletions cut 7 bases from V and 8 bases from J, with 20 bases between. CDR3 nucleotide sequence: TGTGCCAGCACCCCCCCGGGACTTCATCCGGGGGAGCTGTTTTTT. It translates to CASTPPGLHPGELFF.

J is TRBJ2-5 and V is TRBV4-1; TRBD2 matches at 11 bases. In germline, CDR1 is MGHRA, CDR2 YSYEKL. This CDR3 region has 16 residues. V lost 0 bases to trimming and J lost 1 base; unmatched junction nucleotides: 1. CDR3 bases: TGCGCCAGCAGCCAAGATCTAGCGGGGGGCCAAGAGACCCAGTACTTC. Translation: CASSQDLAGGQETQYF.

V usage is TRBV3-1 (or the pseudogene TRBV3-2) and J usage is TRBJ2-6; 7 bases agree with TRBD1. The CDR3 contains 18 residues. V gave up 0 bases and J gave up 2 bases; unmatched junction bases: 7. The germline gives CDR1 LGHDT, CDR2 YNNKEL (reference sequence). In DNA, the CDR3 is TGTGCCAGCAGCCAAGATAGGGACAGCTTCACTGGGGCCAACGTCCTGACTTTC. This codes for CASSQDRDSFTGANVLTF.

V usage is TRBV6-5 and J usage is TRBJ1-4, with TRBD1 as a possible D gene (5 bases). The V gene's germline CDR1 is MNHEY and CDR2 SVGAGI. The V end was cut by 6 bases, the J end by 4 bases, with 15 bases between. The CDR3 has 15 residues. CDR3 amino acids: CASRQPTGVNEKLFF. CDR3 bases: TGTGCCAGCAGACAACCAACAGGAGTTAATGAAAAACTGTTTTTT.

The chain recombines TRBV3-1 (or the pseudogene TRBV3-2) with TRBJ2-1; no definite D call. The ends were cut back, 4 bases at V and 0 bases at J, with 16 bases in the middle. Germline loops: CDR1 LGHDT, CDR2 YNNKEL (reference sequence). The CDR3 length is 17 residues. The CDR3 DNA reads TGTGCCAGCAGCCCTGTCGGTAGCACGAGCTCCTACAATGAGCAGTTCTTC. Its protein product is CASSPVGSTSSYNEQFF.

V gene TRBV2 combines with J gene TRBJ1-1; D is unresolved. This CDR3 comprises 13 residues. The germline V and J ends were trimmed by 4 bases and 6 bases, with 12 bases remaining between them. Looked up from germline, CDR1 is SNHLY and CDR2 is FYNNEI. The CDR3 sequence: CASSVTTFPEAFF. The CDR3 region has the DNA TGTGCCAGCAGTGTTACAACGTTCCCTGAAGCTTTCTTT.

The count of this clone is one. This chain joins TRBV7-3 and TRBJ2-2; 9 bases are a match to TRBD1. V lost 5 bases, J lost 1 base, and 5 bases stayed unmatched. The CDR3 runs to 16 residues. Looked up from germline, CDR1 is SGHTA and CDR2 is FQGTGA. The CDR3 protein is CASSKEGQGNTGELFF. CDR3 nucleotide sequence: TGTGCCAGCAGCAAAGAGGGACAGGGGAACACCGGGGAGCTGTTTTTT.

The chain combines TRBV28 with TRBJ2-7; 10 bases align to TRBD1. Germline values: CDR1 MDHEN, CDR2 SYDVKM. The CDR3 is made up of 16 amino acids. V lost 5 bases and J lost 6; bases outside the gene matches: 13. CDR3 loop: CASSEPGQGKLIEQYF. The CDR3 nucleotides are TGTGCCAGCAGTGAGCCGGGACAGGGGAAATTGATCGAGCAGTACTTC.

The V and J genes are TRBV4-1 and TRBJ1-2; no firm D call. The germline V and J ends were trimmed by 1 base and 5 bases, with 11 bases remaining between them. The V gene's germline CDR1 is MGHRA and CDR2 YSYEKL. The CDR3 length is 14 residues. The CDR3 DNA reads TGCGCCAGCAGCCAAGGGGCGGGTTCTTATGGCTACACCTTC. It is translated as CASSQGAGSYGYTF.

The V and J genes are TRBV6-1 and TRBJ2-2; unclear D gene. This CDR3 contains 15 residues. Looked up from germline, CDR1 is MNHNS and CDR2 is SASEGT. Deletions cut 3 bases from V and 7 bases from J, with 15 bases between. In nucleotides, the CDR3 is TGTGCCAGCAGTGACAGAGCGTTAAGAGTCGGGGAGCTGTTTTTT. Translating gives CASSDRALRVGELFF.

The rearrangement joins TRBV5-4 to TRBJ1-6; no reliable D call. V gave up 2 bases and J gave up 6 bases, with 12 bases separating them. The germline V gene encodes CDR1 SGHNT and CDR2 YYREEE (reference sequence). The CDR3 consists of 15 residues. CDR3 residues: CASSLAKDFNSPLHF. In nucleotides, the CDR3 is TGTGCCAGCAGCTTAGCAAAAGATTTTAATTCACCCCTCCACTTT.

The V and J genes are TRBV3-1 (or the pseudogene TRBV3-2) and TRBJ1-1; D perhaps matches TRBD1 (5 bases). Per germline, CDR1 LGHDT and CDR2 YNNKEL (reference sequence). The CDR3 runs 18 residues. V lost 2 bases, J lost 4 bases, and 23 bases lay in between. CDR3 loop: CASSQRDFTRGSGTEAFF. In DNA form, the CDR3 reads TGTGCCAGCAGCCAACGAGATTTCACCCGGGGGTCGGGCACTGAAGCTTTCTTT.

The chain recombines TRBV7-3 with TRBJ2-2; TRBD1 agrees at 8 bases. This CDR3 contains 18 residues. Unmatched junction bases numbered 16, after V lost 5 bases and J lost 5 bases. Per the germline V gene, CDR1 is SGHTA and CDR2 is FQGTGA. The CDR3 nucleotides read TGTGCCAGCAGCCTAAATCCAGCCGGGACAGGTGGGACCGGGGAGCTGTTTTTT. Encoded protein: CASSLNPAGTGGTGELFF.

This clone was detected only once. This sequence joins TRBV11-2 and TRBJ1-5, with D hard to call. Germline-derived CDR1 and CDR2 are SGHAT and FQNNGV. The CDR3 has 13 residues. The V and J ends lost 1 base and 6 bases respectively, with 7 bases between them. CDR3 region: CASSLGGSQPQHF. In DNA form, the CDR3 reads TGTGCCAGCAGCTTAGGCGGGAGTCAGCCCCAGCATTTT.

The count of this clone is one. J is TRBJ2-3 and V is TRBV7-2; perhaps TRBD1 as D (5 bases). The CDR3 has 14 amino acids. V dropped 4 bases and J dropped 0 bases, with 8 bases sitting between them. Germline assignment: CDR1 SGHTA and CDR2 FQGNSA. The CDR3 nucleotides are TGTGCCAGCAGCTCGACAGTGAGCACAGATACGCAGTATTTT. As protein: CASSSTVSTDTQYF.

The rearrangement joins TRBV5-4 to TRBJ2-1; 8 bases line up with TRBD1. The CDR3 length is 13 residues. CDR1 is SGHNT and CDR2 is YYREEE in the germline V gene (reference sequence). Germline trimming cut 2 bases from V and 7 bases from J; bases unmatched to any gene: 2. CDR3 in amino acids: CASSLTGGNEQFF. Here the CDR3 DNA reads TGTGCCAGCAGCTTAACAGGGGGAAATGAGCAGTTCTTC.

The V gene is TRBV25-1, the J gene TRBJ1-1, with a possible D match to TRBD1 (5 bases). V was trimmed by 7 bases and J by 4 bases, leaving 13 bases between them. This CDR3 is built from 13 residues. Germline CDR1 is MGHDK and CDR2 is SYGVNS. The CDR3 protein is CASTRVRGTEAFF. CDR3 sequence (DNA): TGTGCCAGCACAAGGGTTAGGGGCACTGAAGCTTTCTTT. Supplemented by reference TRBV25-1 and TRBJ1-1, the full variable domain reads EADIYQTPRYLVIGTGKKITLECSQTMGHDKMYWYQQDPGMELHLIHYSYGVNSTEKGDLSSESTVSRIRTEHFPLTLESARPSHTSQYLCASTRVRGTEAFFGQGTRLTVV.

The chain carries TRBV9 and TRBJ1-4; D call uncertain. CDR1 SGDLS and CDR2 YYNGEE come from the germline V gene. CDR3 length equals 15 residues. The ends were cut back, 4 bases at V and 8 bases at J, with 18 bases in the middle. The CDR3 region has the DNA TGTGCCAGCAGCATGACCGGGTCGGAGGCCGAAAAACTGTTTTTT. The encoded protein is CASSMTGSEAEKLFF.

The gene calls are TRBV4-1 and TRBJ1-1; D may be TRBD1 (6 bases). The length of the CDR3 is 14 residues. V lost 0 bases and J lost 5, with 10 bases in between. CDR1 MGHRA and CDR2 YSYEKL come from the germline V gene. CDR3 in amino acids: CASSQDTGRTEAFF. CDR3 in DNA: TGCGCCAGCAGCCAAGATACAGGGCGAACTGAAGCTTTCTTT.

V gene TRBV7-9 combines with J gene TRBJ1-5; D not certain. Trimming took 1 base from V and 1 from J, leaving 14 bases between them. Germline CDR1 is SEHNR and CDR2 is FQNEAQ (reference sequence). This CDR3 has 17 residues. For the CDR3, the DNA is TGTGCCAGCAGCTTAGTCGCCGCTTCGGGAAGCAATCAGCCCCAGCATTTT. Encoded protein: CASSLVAASGSNQPQHF.

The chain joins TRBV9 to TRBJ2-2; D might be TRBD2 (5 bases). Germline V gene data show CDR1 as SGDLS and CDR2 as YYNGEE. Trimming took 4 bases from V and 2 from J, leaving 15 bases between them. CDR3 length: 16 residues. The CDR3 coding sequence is TGTGCCAGCAGCTACCCCCCCCCGGGAAACACCGGGGAGCTGTTTTTT. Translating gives CASSYPPPGNTGELFF.

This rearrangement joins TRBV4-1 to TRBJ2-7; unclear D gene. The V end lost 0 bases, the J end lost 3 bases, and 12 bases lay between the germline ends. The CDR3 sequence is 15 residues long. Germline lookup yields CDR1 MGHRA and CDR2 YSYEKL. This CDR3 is CASSQEGRYNYEQYF. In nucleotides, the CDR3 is TGCGCCAGCAGCCAAGAGGGCAGGTACAACTACGAGCAGTACTTC.